These T cell receptor beta chains were read from a single sample in a study of identical twins. MiXCR was run by TCRdb on the 5' RACE reads, yielding one entry per CDR3 protein. Found here are 200,000 to 250,000 distinct CDR3 sequences, more than 9.5% of them singletons; the top ten hold roughly 4.2%. These data are also associated with another study on yellow fever vaccine responses in identical twins.

The source material was memory (CD45RO+) T cells sorted from blood. The origin of the receptors is a woman aged 18-30 years in good health. Both conserved end residues are part of each CDR3. D genes are given only for firm matches. Expanded clones get a size class; other rows say once, few or many, or leave the size out.

TRBV6-2/TRBV6-3,few,NA,TRBJ2-3,TGTGCCAGCAAACCTGATGGGGGTACGCAGTATTTT,CASKPDGGTQYF
TRBV9,NA,TRBD2,TRBJ2-1,TGTGCCAGCAGCGTTAGCGGGGGCCTTACCTACAATGAGCAGTTCTTC,CASSVSGGLTYNEQFF
TRBV6-1,few,TRBD1,TRBJ2-5,TGTGCCAGCAGTGAAGCAAAGGGGGCGGGCCTCAAAGAGACCCAGTACTTC,CASSEAKGAGLKETQYF
TRBV20-1,few,NA,TRBJ2-5,TGCAGTGCTAGAGATTTGGGGAGATTTACCCAGTACTTC,CSARDLGRFTQYF
TRBV4-3,NA,NA,TRBJ2-5,TGCGCCAGCAGCCAAGTCCAGGGCCAAGAGACCCAGTACTTC,CASSQVQGQETQYF
TRBV6-2/TRBV6-3,many,NA,TRBJ2-1,TGTGCCAGCAGACAGGGACTTCTGGGCTACAATGAGCAGTTCTTC,CASRQGLLGYNEQFF
TRBV6-2/TRBV6-3,few,TRBD2,TRBJ2-1,TGTGCCAGCAGTTGGGGGACTAGCGGGAGGTCCTCCTACAATGAGCAGTTCTTC,CASSWGTSGRSSYNEQFF
TRBV16,NA,NA,TRBJ1-5,TGTGCCAGCAGCCAATCGCCCCGTGAGGGGCAGCCCCAGCATTTT,CASSQSPREGQPQHF
TRBV18,NA,TRBD1,TRBJ2-1,TGTGCCAGCTCACCACGACAGGGGGATTACAATGAGCAGTTCTTC,CASSPRQGDYNEQFF
TRBV30,NA,NA,TRBJ2-7,TGTGCCTGGAGTGGCTCTAACGAGCAGTACTTC,CAWSGSNEQYF
TRBV20-1,many,NA,TRBJ1-4,TGCAGTGCTCCAGGGATGTGGGGGCTATTTCATGAAAAACTGTTTTTT,CSAPGMWGLFHEKLFF
TRBV20-1,many,NA,TRBJ2-1,TGCAGTGCTATCCCCCACAGGGTAATCTCCTACAATGAGCAGTTCTTC,CSAIPHRVISYNEQFF
TRBV29-1,NA,NA,TRBJ2-6,TGCAGCGTTGGGTACGTCGGGGGCCCTGGGGCCAACGTCCTGACTTTC,CSVGYVGGPGANVLTF
TRBV29-1,few,NA,TRBJ1-1,TGCAGCGCCGAAGTATCTAACACTGAAGCTTTCTTT,CSAEVSNTEAFF
TRBV2,NA,NA,TRBJ2-2,TGTGCCAGCCGATCCTGGCGGGGGAACACCGGGGAGCTGTTTTTT,CASRSWRGNTGELFF
TRBV7-8,few,NA,TRBJ2-7,TGTGCCAGCAGCTTAGAAGGGGGCGAGCAGTACTTC,CASSLEGGEQYF
TRBV10-3,NA,NA,TRBJ1-1,TGTGCCATCAGGTCAAAGGACACTGAAGCTTTCTTT,CAIRSKDTEAFF
TRBV15,few,NA,TRBJ2-6,TGTGCCACCAGCTTCCAGAGTTCGCACTCTGGGGCCAACGTCCTGACTTTC,CATSFQSSHSGANVLTF
TRBV6-2/TRBV6-3,NA,NA,TRBJ2-5,TGTGCCAGCATTCGAGGGGGGGTCCAAGAGACCCAGTACTTC,CASIRGGVQETQYF
TRBV6-5,few,NA,TRBJ1-1,TGTGCCAGCAGTTACCTTACGGGCGCTGAAGCTTTCTTT,CASSYLTGAEAFF
TRBV20-1,NA,TRBD1,TRBJ2-7,TGCAGTGCCAATTCCCCCAGACAGGGCGTGGTGTACTTC,CSANSPRQGVVYF
TRBV11-2,few,TRBD1,TRBJ2-3,TGTGCCAGCAGCTACCAACAGGGGGCCCTGACAGATACGCAGTATTTT,CASSYQQGALTDTQYF
TRBV6-2/TRBV6-3,NA,TRBD2,TRBJ2-2,TGTGCCGTCACGCCGCACGGGGGACTAGCGGGAGTCGGGGAGCTGTTTTTT,CAVTPHGGLAGVGELFF
TRBV12-3/TRBV12-4,many,TRBD1,TRBJ2-1,TGTGCCAGCAGCTACTCCGGGACAGGGATAAATGAGCAGTTCTTC,CASSYSGTGINEQFF
TRBV27,few,TRBD2,TRBJ2-3,TGTGCCAGCAGTTTCTTCGGGAGGGCTCCAGATACGCAGTATTTT,CASSFFGRAPDTQYF
TRBV4-3,many,NA,TRBJ2-5,TGCGCCAGCAGCCAAGAGTTAATGTACCAAGAGACCCAGTACTTC,CASSQELMYQETQYF